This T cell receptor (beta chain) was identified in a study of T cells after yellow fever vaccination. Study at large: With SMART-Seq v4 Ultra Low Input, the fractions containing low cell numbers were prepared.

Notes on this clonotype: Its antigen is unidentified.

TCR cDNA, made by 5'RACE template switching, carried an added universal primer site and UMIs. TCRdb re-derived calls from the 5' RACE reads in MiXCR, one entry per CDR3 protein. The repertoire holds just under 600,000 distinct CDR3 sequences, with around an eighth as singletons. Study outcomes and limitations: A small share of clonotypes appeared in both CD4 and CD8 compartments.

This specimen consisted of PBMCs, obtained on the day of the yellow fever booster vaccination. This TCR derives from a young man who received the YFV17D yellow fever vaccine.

The CDR3 loop is CSAGPFVDTQYF. CDR3 in DNA: TGCAGTGCTGGCCCGTTCGTAGATACGCAGTATTTT. The rearrangement joins TRBV20-1 to TRBJ2-3; D uncertain. The V end was cut by 5 bases, the J end by 5 bases, with 11 bases between. The germline V gene encodes CDR1 DFQATT and CDR2 SNEGSKA (reference sequence). The CDR3 is 12 residues long.